One sample yielded the 13 T cell receptor beta chains listed below, sequenced in a study of OX40 agonist ivuxolimab in advanced cancers. Libraries were prepared by immunoSEQ multiplex PCR; TCRdb keeps only in-frame clonotypes and omits some of them. Here the sample spans over 65,000 clones, roughly 85% being singletons. Sequencing was performed on CD4+ or CD8+ T cells sorted from blood, taken in a trial of the OX40 agonist ivuxolimab. The receptors stem from an adult with an advanced solid tumor such as melanoma, head and neck, liver or kidney cancer.

This clone was detected a few times. This chain joins TRBV7-3 and TRBJ1-1, with TRBD1 matching over 7 bases. Germline loops: CDR1 SGHTA, CDR2 FQGTGA. J was trimmed by 4 bases and V by 2 bases; bases with no gene match: 4. The CDR3 is 14 amino acids. CDR3 bases: TGTGCCAGCAGCTTAGGCAGGGACAGCACTGAAGCTTTCTTT. It translates to CASSLGRDSTEAFF.

The chain joins TRBV7-8 to TRBJ1-4, with D possibly matching TRBD1 (5 bases). Deletions cut 5 bases from V and 6 bases from J, with 16 bases between. The CDR3 has 15 residues. Germline CDR1 is SGHVS and CDR2 is FQNEAQ. CDR3 bases: TGTGCCAGCAGCCTAACCTTGGACAAGTATGAAAAACTGTTTTTT. Protein: CASSLTLDKYEKLFF.

The chain carries TRBV6-6 and TRBJ1-5; D remains ambiguous. V gave up 7 bases and J gave up 3 bases, with 16 bases separating them. The CDR3 is 15 residues long. Germline V gene lookup returns CDR1 MNHNY and CDR2 SVGAGI (reference sequence). The CDR3 sequence: CASTSGEGYNQPQHF. CDR3 sequence (DNA): TGTGCCAGCACCTCCGGCGAGGGCTACAATCAGCCCCAGCATTTT.

In its sample, this clone was seen a few times. This chain joins TRBV5-1 and TRBJ2-5; 8 bases are a match to TRBD1. Germline loops: CDR1 SGHRS, CDR2 YFSETQ. V lost 4 bases to trimming and J lost 5 bases; unmatched junction nucleotides: 13. This CDR3 contains 16 residues. In DNA form, the CDR3 reads TGCGCCAGCAGCCGTTTAGGACAGGGAGGCTCGGAGACCCAGTACTTC. Its translation: CASSRLGQGGSETQYF.

This chain joins TRBV15 and TRBJ2-5, with TRBD2 matching 9 bases. Germline V gene data show CDR1 as LNHNV and CDR2 as YYDKDF (reference sequence). The CDR3 sequence is 17 residues long. V dropped 3 bases and J dropped 5; count of bases not matched to a gene: 13. CDR3 protein: CATSRVYGGGGRETQYF. In nucleotides, the CDR3 is TGTGCCACCAGCAGGGTGTATGGCGGGGGGGGCAGGGAGACCCAGTACTTC.

The chain is built from TRBV5-1 and TRBJ1-2; TRBD1 aligns across 9 bases. In germline, CDR1 is SGHRS, CDR2 YFSETQ. The CDR3 is made up of 14 amino acids. The ends lost 7 bases at V and 6 bases at J; junction bases unmatched: 10. DNA for the CDR3: TGCGCCAGCCGGCCCTTACAGGGGGCGCATGGCTACACCTTC. Encoded protein: CASRPLQGAHGYTF. The full variable domain, rest sourced from reference TRBV5-1 and TRBJ1-2, is KAGVTQTPRYLIKTRGQQVTLSCSPISGHRSVSWYQQTPGQGLQFLFEYFSETQRNKGNFPGRFSGRQFSNSRSEMNVSTLELGDSALYLCASRPLQGAHGYTFGSGTRLTVV.

The J gene is TRBJ1-5, the V gene TRBV4-1; D remains ambiguous. With 1 base removed from V and 2 bases from J, the gap between germline ends came to 6 bases. The CDR3 is 14 amino acids. The germline gives CDR1 MGHRA, CDR2 YSYEKL. The chain's CDR3 is CASSQVGGNQPQHF. The CDR3 DNA sequence: TGCGCCAGCAGCCAAGTCGGGGGCAATCAGCCCCAGCATTTT.

This chain joins TRBV2 and TRBJ2-2; the D gene is possibly TRBD1 (6 bases). The CDR3 is 15 amino acids. V was cut by 0 bases and J by 6 bases, with 11 bases left in between. Germline V lookup: CDR1 SNHLY, CDR2 FYNNEI. In nucleotides, the CDR3 is TGTGCCAGCAGTGAAGCGGGGGACAAGCCCGGGGAGCTGTTTTTT. Translating gives CASSEAGDKPGELFF. The variable domain in full, with the rest retrieved from reference TRBV2 and TRBJ2-2, is EPEVTQTPSHQVTQMGQEVILRCVPISNHLYFYWYRQILGQKVEFLVSFYNNEISEKSEIFDDQFSVERPDGSNFTLKIRSTKLEDSAMYFCASSEAGDKPGELFFGEGSRLTVL.

In its sample, this clone was seen once. V and J are TRBV4-3 and TRBJ1-5; D is unresolved. The CDR3 extends over 15 amino acids. The germline gives CDR1 LGHNA, CDR2 YSLEER. V lost 4 bases to trimming and J lost 4 bases, with 14 bases between them. The CDR3 sequence is CASSLDGQVNQPQHF. The DNA of the CDR3 is TGCGCCAGCAGCCTGGATGGGCAGGTGAATCAGCCCCAGCATTTT.

V and J are TRBV19 and TRBJ2-7; TRBD1 agrees at 9 bases. CDR1 is LNHDA, CDR2 SQIVND, per germline (reference sequence). This CDR3 contains 13 residues. J gave up 7 bases and V 5 bases, and 6 bases lay outside the gene matches. The CDR3 DNA reads as TGTGCCAGTAGTCAAACAGGGGGCTGGGAGCAGTACTTC. Its protein product is CASSQTGGWEQYF.

The chain has TRBV6-5 and TRBJ2-3; D not resolved. The CDR3 is 11 amino acids. Germline loops: CDR1 MNHEY, CDR2 SVGAGI. The V and J ends lost 7 bases and 0 bases respectively, with 2 bases between them. CDR3 bases: TGTGCCAGCACCAGCACAGATACGCAGTATTTT. As protein: CASTSTDTQYF.

The CDR3 nucleotides read TGTGCCTGGAATTGGGAGGGAGTGAGGTCACCCCTCCACTTT. This codes for CAWNWEGVRSPLHF. The chain recombines TRBV30 with TRBJ1-6; D not certain. Looked up from germline, CDR1 is GTSNPN and CDR2 is SVGIG (reference sequence). The germline V and J ends were trimmed by 4 bases and 10 bases, with 17 bases remaining between them. The CDR3 covers 14 residues. The full variable domain, its missing parts supplied by reference TRBV30 and TRBJ1-6, is SQTIHQWPATLVQPVGSPLSLECTVEGTSNPNLYWYRQAAGRGLQLLFYSVGIGQISSEVPQNLSASRPQDRQFILSSKKLLLSDSGFYLCAWNWEGVRSPLHFGNGTRLTVT.

V usage is TRBV5-3 and J usage is TRBJ2-1, with TRBD2 identical over 9 bases. TRBV5-3 is assigned to the ORF class and has an uncertain function. J was trimmed by 0 bases and V by 3 bases; bases with no gene match: 10. This CDR3 comprises 18 residues. The CDR3 region is CARSSGIERGDSYNEQFF. The CDR3 DNA follows: TGTGCCAGAAGCTCCGGGATTGAGCGGGGGGACTCCTACAATGAGCAGTTCTTC.